These T cell receptor beta chains were read from a single sample in a study of human T cells and chemical hapten exposure. MiXCR was run by TCRdb on the RACE reads, yielding one entry per CDR3 protein. The data contain fewer than 90,000 distinct CDR3 sequences, 6.6% of them singletons. The material was whole blood, obtained in connection with sensitization to the hapten diphenylcyclopropenone (DPC). These receptors originate from a woman aged 25 to 39 with alopecia areata. Some clones in this sample may be carry-over from other donors' samples. Each CDR3 is given with its conserved first and last residue. Each record gives: V gene, D gene, J gene, clone size, CDR3 protein, CDR3 DNA. The D gene is left open where the match is weak. A clone size is listed for some rows: how often the clone was seen (once, few, many), or a class if it is expanded.

v_gene: TRBV10-3
d_gene: TRBD2
j_gene: TRBJ2-7
abundance: many
CDR3aa: CAIKPRGGDYEQYF
CDR3nt: TGTGCCATCAAGCCCCGGGGGGGGGACTACGAGCAGTACTTC

v_gene: TRBV7-9
d_gene: NA
j_gene: TRBJ2-5
abundance: many
CDR3aa: CASTDDAARETQYF
CDR3nt: TGTGCCAGCACTGACGATGCTGCCCGGGAGACCCAGTACTTC

v_gene: TRBV6-1
d_gene: NA
j_gene: TRBJ2-4
abundance: many
CDR3aa: CASSGPSIAKNIQYF
CDR3nt: TGTGCCAGCAGTGGACCTTCTATAGCCAAAAACATTCAGTACTTC

v_gene: TRBV6-6
d_gene: TRBD1
j_gene: TRBJ2-4
abundance: many
CDR3aa: CASSRDRENIQYF
CDR3nt: TGTGCCAGCAGCCGGGACAGGGAAAACATTCAGTACTTC

v_gene: TRBV7-6
d_gene: TRBD1
j_gene: TRBJ1-1
abundance: NA
CDR3aa: CVSSLEGAGGNKGEAFF
CDR3nt: TGTGTCAGCAGCTTAGAGGGCGCAGGGGGAAATAAAGGTGAAGCTTTCTTT

v_gene: TRBV12-3/TRBV12-4
d_gene: TRBD2
j_gene: TRBJ2-2
abundance: many
CDR3aa: CASSVRVAGGFGELFF
CDR3nt: TGTGCCAGCAGTGTCCGCGTAGCGGGGGGATTCGGGGAGCTGTTTTTT

v_gene: TRBV29-1
d_gene: TRBD2
j_gene: TRBJ2-3
abundance: many
CDR3aa: CSVGGLAEITDTQYF
CDR3nt: TGCAGCGTTGGGGGACTAGCGGAGATCACAGATACGCAGTATTTT

v_gene: TRBV3-1
d_gene: TRBD2
j_gene: TRBJ2-1
abundance: few
CDR3aa: CASSQGWTSGNNEQFF
CDR3nt: TGTGCCAGCAGCCAAGGGTGGACTAGCGGAAACAATGAGCAGTTCTTC

v_gene: TRBV15
d_gene: NA
j_gene: TRBJ2-5
abundance: many
CDR3aa: CATSRDRRETQYF
CDR3nt: TGTGCCACCAGCAGAGATAGGCGAGAGACCCAGTACTTC

v_gene: TRBV25-1
d_gene: NA
j_gene: TRBJ2-6
abundance: many
CDR3aa: CASLATSGANVLTF
CDR3nt: TGTGCCAGCCTTGCCACTTCTGGGGCCAACGTCCTGACTTTC

v_gene: TRBV2
d_gene: NA
j_gene: TRBJ2-7
abundance: few
CDR3aa: CASTREPPGEQYF
CDR3nt: TGTGCCAGCACTCGGGAGCCGCCCGGCGAGCAGTACTTC

v_gene: TRBV5-4
d_gene: TRBD1
j_gene: TRBJ2-5
abundance: NA
CDR3aa: CASSNTKGAETQYF
CDR3nt: TGTGCCAGCAGCAATACCAAGGGGGCGGAGACCCAGTACTTC

v_gene: TRBV4-2
d_gene: NA
j_gene: TRBJ2-1
abundance: NA
CDR3aa: CASSQPQVGVRFYNEQFF
CDR3nt: TGTGCCAGCAGCCAACCTCAAGTGGGGGTTCGCTTCTACAATGAGCAGTTCTTC

v_gene: TRBV7-2
d_gene: NA
j_gene: TRBJ1-2
abundance: NA
CDR3aa: CASGGTLYGYTF
CDR3nt: TGTGCCAGTGGCGGGACACTCTATGGCTACACCTTC